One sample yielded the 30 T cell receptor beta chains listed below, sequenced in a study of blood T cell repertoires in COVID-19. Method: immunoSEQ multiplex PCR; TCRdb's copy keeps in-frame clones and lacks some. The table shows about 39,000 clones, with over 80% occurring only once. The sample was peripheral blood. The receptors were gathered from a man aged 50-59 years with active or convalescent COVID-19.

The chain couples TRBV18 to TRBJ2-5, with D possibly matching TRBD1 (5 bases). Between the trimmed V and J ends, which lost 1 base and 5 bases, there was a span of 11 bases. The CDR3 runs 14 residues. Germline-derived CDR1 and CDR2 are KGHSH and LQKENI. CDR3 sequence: CASSPQGSRETQYF. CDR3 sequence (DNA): TGTGCCAGCTCACCACAGGGGTCTCGGGAGACCCAGTACTTC.

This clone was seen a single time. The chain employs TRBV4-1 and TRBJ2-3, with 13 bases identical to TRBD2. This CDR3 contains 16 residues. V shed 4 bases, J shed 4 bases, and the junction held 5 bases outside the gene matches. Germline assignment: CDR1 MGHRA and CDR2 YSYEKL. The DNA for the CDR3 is TGCGCCAGCAGCCTGGGACTAGCGGGATTCGCAGATACGCAGTATTTT. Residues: CASSLGLAGFADTQYF.

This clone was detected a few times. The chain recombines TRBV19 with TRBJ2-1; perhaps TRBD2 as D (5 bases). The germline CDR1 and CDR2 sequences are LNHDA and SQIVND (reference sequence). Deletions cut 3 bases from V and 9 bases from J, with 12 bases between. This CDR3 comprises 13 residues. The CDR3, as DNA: TGTGCCAGTAGTATGAGCGGTTTGGGTGAGCAGTTCTTC. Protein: CASSMSGLGEQFF.

Here the CDR3 reads CASSQQGVDSPLHF. The CDR3 region has the DNA TGTGCCAGCAGCCAACAGGGTGTGGATTCACCCCTCCACTTT. This chain joins TRBV5-4 and TRBJ1-6; perhaps TRBD1 as D (6 bases). CDR1 is SGHNT, CDR2 YYREEE, per germline (reference sequence). V lost 4 bases to trimming and J lost 8 bases, with 13 bases between them. This CDR3 spans 14 amino acids.

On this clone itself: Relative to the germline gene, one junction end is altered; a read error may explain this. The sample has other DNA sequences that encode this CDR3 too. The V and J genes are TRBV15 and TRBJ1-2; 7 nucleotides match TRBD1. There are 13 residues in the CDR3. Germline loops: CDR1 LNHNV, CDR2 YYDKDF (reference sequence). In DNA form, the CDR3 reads TGCGCCACCAGCAGAGGGGGCACGGCGGGCTACACCTTC. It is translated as CATSRGGTAGYTF.

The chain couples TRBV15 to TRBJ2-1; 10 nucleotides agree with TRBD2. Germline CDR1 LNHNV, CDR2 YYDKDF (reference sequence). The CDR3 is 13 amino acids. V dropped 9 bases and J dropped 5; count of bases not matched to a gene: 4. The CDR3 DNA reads TGTGCCACTACTAGCGGGGACCACAATGAGCAGTTCTTC. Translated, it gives CATTSGDHNEQFF. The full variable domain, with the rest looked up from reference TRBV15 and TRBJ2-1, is DAMVIQNPRYQVTQFGKPVTLSCSQTLNHNVMYWYQQKSSQAPKLLFHYYDKDFNNEADTPDNFQSRRPNTSFCFLDIRSPGLGDTAMYLCATTSGDHNEQFFGPGTRLTVL.

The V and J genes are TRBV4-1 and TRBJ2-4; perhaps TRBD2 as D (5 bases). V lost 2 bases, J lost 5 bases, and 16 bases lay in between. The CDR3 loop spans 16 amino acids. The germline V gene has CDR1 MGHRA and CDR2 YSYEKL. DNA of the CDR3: TGCGCCAGCAGCCAACGGTCGGGGAATCTCGAAAACATTCAGTACTTC. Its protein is CASSQRSGNLENIQYF.

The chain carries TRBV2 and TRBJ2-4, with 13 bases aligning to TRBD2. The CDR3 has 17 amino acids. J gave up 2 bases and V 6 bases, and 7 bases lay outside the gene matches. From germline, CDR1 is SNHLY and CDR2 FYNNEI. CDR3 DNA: TGTGCCAGCAGAGCCGAACTAGCGGGGGGGTCCAAAAACATTCAGTACTTC. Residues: CASRAELAGGSKNIQYF.

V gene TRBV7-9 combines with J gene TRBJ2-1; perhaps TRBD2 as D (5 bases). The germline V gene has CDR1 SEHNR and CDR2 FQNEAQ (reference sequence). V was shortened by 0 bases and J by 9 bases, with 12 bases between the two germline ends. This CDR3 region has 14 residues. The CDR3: CASSLAQRSGEQFF. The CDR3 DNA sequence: TGTGCCAGCAGCTTAGCCCAGCGGAGCGGTGAGCAGTTCTTC.

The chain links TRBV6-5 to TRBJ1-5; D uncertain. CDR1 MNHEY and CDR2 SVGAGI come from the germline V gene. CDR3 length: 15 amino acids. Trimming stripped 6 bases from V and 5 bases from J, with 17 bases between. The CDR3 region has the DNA TGTGCCAGCAGCCCAAGTTCACTCGATTATCAGCCCCAGCATTTT. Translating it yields CASSPSSLDYQPQHF.

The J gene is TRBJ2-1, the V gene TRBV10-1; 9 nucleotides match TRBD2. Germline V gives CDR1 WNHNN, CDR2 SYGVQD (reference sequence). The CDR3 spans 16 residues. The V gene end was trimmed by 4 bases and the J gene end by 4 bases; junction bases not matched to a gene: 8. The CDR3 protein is CASSADIAGEYNEQFF. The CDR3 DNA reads TGCGCCAGCAGTGCCGACATAGCGGGAGAGTACAATGAGCAGTTCTTC.

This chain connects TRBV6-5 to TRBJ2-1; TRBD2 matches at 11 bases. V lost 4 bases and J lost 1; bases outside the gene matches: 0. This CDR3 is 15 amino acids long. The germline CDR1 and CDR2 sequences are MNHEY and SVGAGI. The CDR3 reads CASSSSGGSYNEQFF. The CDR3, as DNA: TGTGCCAGCAGTTCTAGCGGGGGGTCCTACAATGAGCAGTTCTTC.

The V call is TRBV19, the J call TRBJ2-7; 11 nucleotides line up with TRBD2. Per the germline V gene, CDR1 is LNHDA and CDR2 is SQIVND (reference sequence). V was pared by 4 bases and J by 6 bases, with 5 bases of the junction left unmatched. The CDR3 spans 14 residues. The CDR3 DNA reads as TGTGCCAGTAGTACGGGACTAGCGGCAATCGAGCAGTACTTC. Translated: CASSTGLAAIEQYF. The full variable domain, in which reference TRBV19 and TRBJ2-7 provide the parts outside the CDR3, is DGGITQSPKYLFRKEGQNVTLSCEQNLNHDAMYWYRQDPGQGLRLIYYSQIVNDFQKGDIAEGYSVSREKKESFPLTVTSAQKNPTAFYLCASSTGLAAIEQYFGPGTRLTVT.

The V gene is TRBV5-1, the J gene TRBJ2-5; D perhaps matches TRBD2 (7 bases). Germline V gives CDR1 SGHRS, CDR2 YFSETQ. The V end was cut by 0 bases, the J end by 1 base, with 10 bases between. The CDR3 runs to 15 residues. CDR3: CASSLVRGAQETQYF. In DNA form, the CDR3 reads TGCGCCAGCAGCTTGGTCCGGGGGGCCCAAGAGACCCAGTACTTC.

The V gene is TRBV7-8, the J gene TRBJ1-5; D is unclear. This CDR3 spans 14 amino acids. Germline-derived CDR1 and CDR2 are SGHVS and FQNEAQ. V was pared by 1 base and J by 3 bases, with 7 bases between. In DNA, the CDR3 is TGTGCCAGCAGCTTAGTGGAGGCCAATCAGCCCCAGCATTTT. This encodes CASSLVEANQPQHF. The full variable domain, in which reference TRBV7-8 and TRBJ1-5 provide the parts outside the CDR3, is GAGVSQSPRYKVAKRGQDVALRCDPISGHVSLFWYQQALGQGPEFLTYFQNEAQLDKSGLPSDRFFAERPEGSVSTLKIQRTQQEDSAVYLCASSLVEANQPQHFGDGTRLSIL.

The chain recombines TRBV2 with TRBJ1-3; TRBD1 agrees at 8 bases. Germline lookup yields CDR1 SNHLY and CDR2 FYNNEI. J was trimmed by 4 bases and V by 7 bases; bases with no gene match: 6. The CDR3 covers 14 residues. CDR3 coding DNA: TGTGCCAGCACAAAACAGGGGGACGGAAACACCATATATTTT. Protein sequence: CASTKQGDGNTIYF. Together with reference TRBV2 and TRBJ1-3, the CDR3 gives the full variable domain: EPEVTQTPSHQVTQMGQEVILRCVPISNHLYFYWYRQILGQKVEFLVSFYNNEISEKSEIFDDQFSVERPDGSNFTLKIRSTKLEDSAMYFCASTKQGDGNTIYFGEGSWLTVV.

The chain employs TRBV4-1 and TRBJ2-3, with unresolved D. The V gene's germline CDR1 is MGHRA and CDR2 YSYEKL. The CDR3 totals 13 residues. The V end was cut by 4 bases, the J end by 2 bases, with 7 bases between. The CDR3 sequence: CASSRAPTDTQYF. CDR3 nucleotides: TGCGCCAGCAGCCGGGCCCCCACAGATACGCAGTATTTT.

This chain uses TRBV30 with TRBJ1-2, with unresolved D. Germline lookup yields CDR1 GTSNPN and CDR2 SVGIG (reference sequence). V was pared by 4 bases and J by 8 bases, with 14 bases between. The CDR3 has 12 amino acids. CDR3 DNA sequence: TGTGCCTGGACGAGCGCTGTCGGAGGCTACACCTTC. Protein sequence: CAWTSAVGGYTF. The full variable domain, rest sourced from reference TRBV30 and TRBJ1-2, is SQTIHQWPATLVQPVGSPLSLECTVEGTSNPNLYWYRQAAGRGLQLLFYSVGIGQISSEVPQNLSASRPQDRQFILSSKKLLLSDSGFYLCAWTSAVGGYTFGSGTRLTVV.

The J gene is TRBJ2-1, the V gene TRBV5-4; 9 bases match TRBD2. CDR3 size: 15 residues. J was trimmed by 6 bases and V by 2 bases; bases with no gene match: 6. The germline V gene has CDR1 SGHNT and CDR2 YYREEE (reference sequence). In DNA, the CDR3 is TGTGCCAGCAGCTTAGGCGGGAGGGCCGGCAATGAGCAGTTCTTC. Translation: CASSLGGRAGNEQFF.

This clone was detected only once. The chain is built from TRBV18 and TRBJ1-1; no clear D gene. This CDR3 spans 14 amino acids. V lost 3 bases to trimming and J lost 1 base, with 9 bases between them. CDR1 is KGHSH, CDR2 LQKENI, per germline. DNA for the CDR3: TGTGCCAGCTCACCCGGGATTCGGAACACTGAAGCTTTCTTT. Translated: CASSPGIRNTEAFF.

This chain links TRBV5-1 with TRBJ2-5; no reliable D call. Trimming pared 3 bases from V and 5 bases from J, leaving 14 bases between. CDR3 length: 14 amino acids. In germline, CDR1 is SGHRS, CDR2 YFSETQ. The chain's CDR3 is CASSSVSPRETQYF. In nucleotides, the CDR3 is TGCGCCAGCAGCTCCGTTTCCCCTCGGGAGACCCAGTACTTC.

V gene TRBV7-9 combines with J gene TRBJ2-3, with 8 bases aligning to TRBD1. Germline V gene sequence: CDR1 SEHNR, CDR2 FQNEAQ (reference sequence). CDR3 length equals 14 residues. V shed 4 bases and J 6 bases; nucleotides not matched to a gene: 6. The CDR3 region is CASSSYRGSDTQYF. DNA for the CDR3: TGTGCCAGCAGCTCGTACAGGGGGTCGGATACGCAGTATTTT.

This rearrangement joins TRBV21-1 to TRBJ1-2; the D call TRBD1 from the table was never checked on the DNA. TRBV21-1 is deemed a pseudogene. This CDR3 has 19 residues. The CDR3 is CASRDIVGTGDGANYGYTF. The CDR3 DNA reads TGTGCCAGCAGGGACATTGTGGGGACAGGGGACGGTGCTAACTATGGCTACACCTTC.

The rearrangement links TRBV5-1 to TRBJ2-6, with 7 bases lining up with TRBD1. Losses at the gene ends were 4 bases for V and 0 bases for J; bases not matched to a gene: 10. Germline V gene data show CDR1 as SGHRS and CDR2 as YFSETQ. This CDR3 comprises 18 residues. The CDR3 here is CASSPSGQFYSGANVLTF. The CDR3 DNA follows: TGCGCCAGCAGCCCATCGGGACAGTTTTACTCTGGGGCCAACGTCCTGACTTTC.

CDR3 residues: CASTDRGRLETQYF. Written as DNA, the CDR3 is TGCGCCAGTACGGACAGGGGGCGCTTAGAGACCCAGTACTTC. The chain combines TRBV5-1 with TRBJ2-5, with 11 bases matching TRBD1. Germline CDR1 SGHRS, CDR2 YFSETQ. The trim removed 8 bases at V and 4 bases at J, leaving 7 bases unmatched. This CDR3 is 14 amino acids long.

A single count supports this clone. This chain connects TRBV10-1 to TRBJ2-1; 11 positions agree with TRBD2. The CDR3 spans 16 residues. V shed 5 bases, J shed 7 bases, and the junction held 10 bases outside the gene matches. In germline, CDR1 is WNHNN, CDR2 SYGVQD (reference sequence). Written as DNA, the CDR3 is TGCGCCAGCAGTCCAGGGCTAGCGGGAGGTCTGAATGAGCAGTTCTTC. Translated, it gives CASSPGLAGGLNEQFF.

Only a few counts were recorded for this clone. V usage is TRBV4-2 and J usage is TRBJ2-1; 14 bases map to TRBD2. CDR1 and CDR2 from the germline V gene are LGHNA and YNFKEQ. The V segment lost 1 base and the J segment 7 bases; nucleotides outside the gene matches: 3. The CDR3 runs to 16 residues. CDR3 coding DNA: TGTGCCAGCAGCCAAGGACTAGCGGGAGGGGGGAATGAGCAGTTCTTC. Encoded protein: CASSQGLAGGGNEQFF.

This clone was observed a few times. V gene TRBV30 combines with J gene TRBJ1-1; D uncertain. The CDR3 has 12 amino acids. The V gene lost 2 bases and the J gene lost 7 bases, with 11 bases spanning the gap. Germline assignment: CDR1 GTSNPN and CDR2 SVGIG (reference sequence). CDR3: CAWSRQSGEAFF. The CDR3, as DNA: TGTGCCTGGAGTAGACAAAGTGGTGAAGCTTTCTTT.

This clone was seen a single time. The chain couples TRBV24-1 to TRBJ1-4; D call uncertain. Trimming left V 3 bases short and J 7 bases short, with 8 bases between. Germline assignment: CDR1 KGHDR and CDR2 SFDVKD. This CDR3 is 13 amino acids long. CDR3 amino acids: CATSDGGVEKLFF. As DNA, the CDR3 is TGTGCCACCAGTGATGGCGGTGTTGAAAAACTGTTTTTT.

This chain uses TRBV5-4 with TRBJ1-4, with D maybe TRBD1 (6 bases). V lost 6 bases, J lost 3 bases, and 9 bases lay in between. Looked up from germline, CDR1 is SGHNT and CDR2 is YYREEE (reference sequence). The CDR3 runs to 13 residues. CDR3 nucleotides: TGTGCCAGCAAGGGGGATGCTAATGAAAAACTGTTTTTT. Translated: CASKGDANEKLFF.